This TCR beta chain was captured in a study of T cell responses to AZD1222 COVID-19 vaccine. Background on the study: Second-dose timings of about 4 or about 12 weeks were pooled. The study, taken as a whole, reports: Repertoire sampling occurred only after the peak T cell response. The reported proportion of spike-specific TCRs targeting unmutated variant regions was nearly half. At baseline, just a handful of AZD1222 recipients tested seropositive.

Clones were sequenced by immunoSEQ multiplex PCR, and TCRdb holds only the in-frame ones, with some missing. Found here are about 120,000 clones, over 75% of them singletons; the top ten hold under 7%. This clone was observed a few times. Its matching antigen is unknown. The TCR comes from an adult in good health. The sequencing used peripheral blood, collected on day 0 of AZD1222 vaccination.

The CDR3 region is CASSLQGDGYNEQFF. The CDR3 bases are TGCGCCAGCAGCTTACAGGGCGACGGCTACAATGAGCAGTTCTTC. The gene calls are TRBV5-1 and TRBJ2-1; possibly TRBD1 for D (6 bases). CDR3 size: 15 residues. Germline V gives CDR1 SGHRS, CDR2 YFSETQ. Trimming left V 2 bases short and J 3 bases short, with 12 bases between.